These 28 T cell receptor beta chains were all obtained from the same sample, sequenced in a study of Graves' ophthalmopathy and Graves' hyperthyroidism. TCR beta CDR3 amplification used RNA transcripts. HTBI primers primed a first-round RT-PCR, and a second-round multiplex PCR followed. TCRdb re-called the multiplex PCR reads with MiXCR, one entry per CDR3 protein. The data show a few hundred thousand distinct CDR3 sequences, approximately 35% seen once. Sequenced input: peripheral blood or thyroid tissue (not recorded which). Receptors originate from an adult man with Graves' hyperthyroidism.

This clonotype was detected ten times or more. The chain carries TRBV5-8 and TRBJ1-1, with a weak D call TRBD1 (6 bases). The germline CDR1 and CDR2 sequences are SGHTS and YDEGEE. The V end was cut by 1 base, the J end by 5 bases, with 15 bases between. This CDR3 spans 15 amino acids. In nucleotides, the CDR3 is TGTGCCAGCAGCTTGCCAGTAGGGGGACAAACTGAAGCTTTCTTT. Its protein product is CASSLPVGGQTEAFF. Looking up the rest from reference TRBV5-8 and TRBJ1-1 gives the full variable domain: EAGVTQSPTHLIKTRGQQATLRCSPISGHTSVYWYQQALGLGLQFLLWYDEGEERNRGNFPPRFSGRQFPNYSSELNVNALELEDSALYLCASSLPVGGQTEAFFGQGTRLTVV.

The chain recombines TRBV10-3 with TRBJ1-1; D remains unclear. The CDR3 extends over 11 amino acids. V lost 10 bases to trimming and J lost 11 bases, with 17 bases between them. Germline lookup yields CDR1 ENHRY and CDR2 SYGVKD. The CDR3 nucleotides are TGTGCCAGCAGCGTAGAAAGGACGGCTTTCTTT. It is translated as CASSVERTAFF.

The CDR3 region has the DNA TGCGCCAGCAGCCAAGATTGGCAGGGTATGGCGGCTAATGAAAAACTGTTTTTT. Translated: CASSQDWQGMAANEKLFF. This sequence joins TRBV4-1 and TRBJ1-4; possible D gene TRBD1, 5 bases. V shed 0 bases and J shed 3 bases, with 17 bases lying between them. Per the germline V gene, CDR1 is MGHRA and CDR2 is YSYEKL. CDR3 size: 18 residues.

Many counts were recorded for this clonotype. The chain employs TRBV19 and TRBJ1-2; possibly TRBD1 for D (6 bases). V lost 6 bases and J lost 4, with 15 bases in between. The CDR3 spans 14 residues. The germline V gene has CDR1 LNHDA and CDR2 SQIVND (reference sequence). This CDR3 reads CASSGGQGTYGYTF. CDR3 coding DNA: TGTGCCAGTAGCGGAGGGCAGGGGACCTATGGCTACACCTTC. Using reference TRBV19 and TRBJ1-2 for the parts outside the CDR3, the full variable domain is DGGITQSPKYLFRKEGQNVTLSCEQNLNHDAMYWYRQDPGQGLRLIYYSQIVNDFQKGDIAEGYSVSREKKESFPLTVTSAQKNPTAFYLCASSGGQGTYGYTFGSGTRLTVV.

The chain uses TRBV7-2 and TRBJ2-7; 8 bases align to TRBD2. In germline, CDR1 is SGHTA, CDR2 FQGNSA. Trimming took 2 bases from V and 6 from J; bases not matched to a gene: 6. This CDR3 spans 14 amino acids. The CDR3 bases are TGTGCCAGCAGCTTACGAGTAGCGGGGACCGAGCAGTACTTC. It is translated as CASSLRVAGTEQYF.

This sequence joins TRBV19 and TRBJ2-2; 8 bases line up with TRBD2. V lost 5 bases to trimming and J lost 11 bases; unmatched junction nucleotides: 13. The V gene's germline CDR1 is LNHDA and CDR2 SQIVND (reference sequence). CDR3 length equals 15 residues. CDR3 loop: CASSSSGYSYNELFF. In nucleotides, the CDR3 is TGTGCCAGTAGTTCTAGCGGGTACTCCTACAATGAGCTGTTTTTT.

To note about this clonotype: A much larger clone sits a single nucleotide away, making a read error possible. No conserved phenylalanine or tryptophan is present at the end of the CDR3, so a read error is the likely explanation. The rearrangement links TRBV20-1 to TRBJ1-4, with D perhaps matching TRBD1 (6 bases). The germline V and J ends were trimmed by 3 bases and 7 bases, with 15 bases remaining between them. Per germline, CDR1 DFQATT and CDR2 SNEGSKA (reference sequence). The CDR3 consists of 14 residues. CDR3 loop: CSASLRGNREKLFL. CDR3 DNA sequence: TGCAGTGCTAGTCTCAGGGGAAATCGTGAAAAACTGTTTTTG.

Remarks on this clonotype: Just one base apart from a much larger clone, this may be a read error. The rearrangement joins TRBV5-6 to TRBJ2-5, with 7 bases aligning to TRBD1. There are 16 residues in the CDR3. Germline V gene data show CDR1 as SGHDT and CDR2 as YYEEEE. The CDR3 DNA sequence: TGTGCCGGCAGCTTGTTGGCTCGGACAGGCTTAGAGACCCAGTACTTC. This translates into CAGSLLARTGLETQYF.

There are many counts of this clonotype. The V call is TRBV15, the J call TRBJ1-1; 9 bases align to TRBD1. Germline values: CDR1 LNHNV, CDR2 YYDKDF (reference sequence). Unmatched junction bases numbered 7, after V lost 3 bases and J lost 5 bases. The CDR3 has 15 residues. This CDR3 is CATSREETGGTEAFF. The DNA for the CDR3 is TGTGCCACCAGCAGGGAAGAGACAGGGGGAACTGAAGCTTTCTTT.

This clonotype occurred many times. The chain carries TRBV29-1 and TRBJ2-7; D is unresolved. The CDR3 contains 12 residues. CDR1 and CDR2 from the germline V gene are SQVTM and ANQGSEA. V lost 4 bases and J 2 bases, leaving 9 bases between the germline ends. The CDR3 region is CSVAPQTYEQYF. CDR3 sequence (DNA): TGCAGCGTTGCTCCCCAGACCTACGAGCAGTACTTC.

This clonotype was seen ten or more times. J is TRBJ1-4 and V is TRBV5-1; 7 nucleotides match TRBD1. V gave up 4 bases and J gave up 6 bases; unmatched junction bases: 9. The length of the CDR3 is 15 residues. Germline CDR1 reads SGHRS; CDR2 reads YFSETQ. The CDR3 here is CASSAATGADEKLFF. In nucleotides, the CDR3 is TGCGCCAGCAGCGCAGCTACAGGGGCGGATGAAAAACTGTTTTTT.

Remarks on this clonotype: Relative to the germline gene, one junction end is altered; a read error may explain this. This sequence joins TRBV7-2 and TRBJ2-7, with 7 nucleotides matching TRBD1. The CDR3 sequence is 14 residues long. Germline V CDR1 and CDR2: SGHTA, FQGNSA. DNA of the CDR3: TGTGCCAGCGGCTTAACCCCACAGGGGTACGAGCAGTACTTC. It specifies CASGLTPQGYEQYF.

The chain employs TRBV19 and TRBJ2-1; no firm D call. Deletions cut 5 bases from V and 2 bases from J, with 16 bases between. Germline assignment: CDR1 LNHDA and CDR2 SQIVND (reference sequence). The CDR3 runs 16 residues. The CDR3 bases are TGTGCCAGTAGTCAATGGTCGACGCCCACCTACAATGAGCAGTTCTTC. It encodes CASSQWSTPTYNEQFF.

With regard to this clonotype: The junction shows a germline mismatch at one end, possibly a read error. The chain employs TRBV7-3 and TRBJ2-7; perhaps TRBD2 as D (5 bases). Germline V gene lookup returns CDR1 SGHTA and CDR2 FQGTGA. The CDR3 totals 15 residues. The CDR3 bases are TGTGCCAGCAGCTTAATGACCGAGAACACCGGGGAGCTGTACTTC. This encodes CASSLMTENTGELYF.

In this sample, this clonotype turned up many times. V usage is TRBV5-1 and J usage is TRBJ2-5; D is tentatively TRBD1 or TRBD2 (6 bases each). From germline, CDR1 is SGHRS and CDR2 YFSETQ. V lost 2 bases and J lost 2, with 13 bases in between. The CDR3 totals 15 residues. The CDR3 DNA reads TGCGCCAGCAGCTTAACAGGGAGGCGGCAAGAGACCCAGTACTTC. It yields the protein CASSLTGRRQETQYF. The whole variable domain, filled in from reference TRBV5-1 and TRBJ2-5, reads KAGVTQTPRYLIKTRGQQVTLSCSPISGHRSVSWYQQTPGQGLQFLFEYFSETQRNKGNFPGRFSGRQFSNSRSEMNVSTLELGDSALYLCASSLTGRRQETQYFGPGTRLLVL.

This clonotype appeared many times. V usage is TRBV5-1 and J usage is TRBJ1-6; 7 positions agree with TRBD1. The J segment lost 5 bases and the V segment lost 4 bases, leaving 6 bases of the junction unmatched. Germline values: CDR1 SGHRS, CDR2 YFSETQ. CDR3 length: 15 amino acids. The CDR3 DNA is TGCGCCAGCAGCCCCCGGGACAGCGATAATTCACCCCTCCACTTT. It encodes CASSPRDSDNSPLHF.

This clonotype was counted ten times or more. In nucleotides, the CDR3 is TGTGCCAGCAGTGGACAGTCTTTTTCCTACGAGCAGTACTTC. Its protein product is CASSGQSFSYEQYF. This rearrangement joins TRBV2 to TRBJ2-7, with TRBD1 as a possible D gene (5 bases). CDR3 length: 14 amino acids. Trimming took off 4 bases at V and 1 base at J, with 11 bases between the two ends. Germline loops: CDR1 SNHLY, CDR2 FYNNEI.

Concerning this clonotype: One end of the junction varies from germline; a read error may be responsible. J is TRBJ2-1 and V is TRBV7-9; 7 nucleotides align to TRBD1. CDR1 is SEHNR, CDR2 FQNEAQ, per germline (reference sequence). There are 13 residues in the CDR3. The chain's CDR3 is CASSRQGPNEQFF. In DNA form, the CDR3 reads TGCGCCAGCAGTCGACAGGGTCCCAATGAGCAGTTCTTC.

In this sample, this clonotype turned up many times. This sequence joins TRBV24-1 and TRBJ2-1, with D unclear. This CDR3 spans 12 amino acids. Germline V lookup: CDR1 KGHDR, CDR2 SFDVKD. Trimming pared 7 bases from V and 4 bases from J, leaving 7 bases between. This CDR3 is CATSGSYNEQFF. DNA of the CDR3: TGTGCCACCAGCGGGTCGTACAATGAGCAGTTCTTC.

This clonotype was seen just once. J is TRBJ2-7 and V is TRBV7-9; D may match TRBD1 or TRBD2 (5 bases each). V was trimmed by 5 bases and J by 4 bases, leaving 21 bases between them. The CDR3 runs to 16 residues. Germline V lookup: CDR1 SEHNR, CDR2 FQNEAQ (reference sequence). The CDR3 region has the DNA TGTGCCAGCAGCGCAAGTCTGGGGGAACGATCATACGAGCAGTACTTC. The encoded protein is CASSASLGERSYEQYF.

This clonotype was seen only a few times. This chain connects TRBV7-8 to TRBJ2-7; the D gene could be TRBD1 or TRBD2 (5 bases each). Looked up from germline, CDR1 is SGHVS and CDR2 is FQNEAQ. Trimming left V 8 bases short and J 4 bases short, with 21 bases between. There are 15 residues in the CDR3. CDR3 DNA: TGTGCCAGCTCACCAGAATGGGACCGATTTTACGAGCAGTACTTC. Protein sequence: CASSPEWDRFYEQYF.

This clonotype was counted a few times. The rearrangement joins TRBV3-1 to TRBJ2-7; D call uncertain. V dropped 3 bases and J dropped 0 bases, with 9 bases sitting between them. From germline, CDR1 is LGHDT and CDR2 YNNKEL (reference sequence). The CDR3 sequence is 14 residues long. DNA for the CDR3: TGTGCCAGCAGCCAGTTTATCCTCTCCTACGAGCAGTACTTC. Translation gives CASSQFILSYEQYF.

This clonotype was observed many times. The rearrangement links TRBV5-8 to TRBJ1-6; D uncertain. The length of the CDR3 is 16 residues. Germline V gene sequence: CDR1 SGHTS, CDR2 YDEGEE. V was shortened by 1 base and J by 7 bases, with 15 bases between the two germline ends. DNA for the CDR3: TGTGCCAGCAGCTTGTTCCCGGGCCACGAGAATTCACCCCTCCACTTT. Translated: CASSLFPGHENSPLHF.

The rearrangement uses TRBV18 and TRBJ1-4; D is perhaps TRBD1 (6 bases). Trimming took off 4 bases at V and 4 bases at J, with 16 bases between the two ends. CDR3 length: 16 amino acids. The germline V gene has CDR1 KGHSH and CDR2 LQKENI. Here the CDR3 reads CASSQDRSSFNEKLFF. The CDR3 DNA reads TGTGCCAGCTCACAGGACAGATCTTCATTTAATGAAAAACTGTTTTTT.

This clonotype showed up many times. J is TRBJ1-2 and V is TRBV20-1; 9 nucleotides align to TRBD1. The CDR3 consists of 15 residues. The germline V gene encodes CDR1 DFQATT and CDR2 SNEGSKA (reference sequence). Unmatched junction bases numbered 11, after V lost 6 bases and J lost 3 bases. The CDR3 nucleotides read TGCAGTGCGATTACCAGGGACAGGGATTACTATGGCTACACCTTC. Its translation is CSAITRDRDYYGYTF.

The chain carries TRBV2 and TRBJ1-4; perhaps TRBD1 as D (6 bases). CDR1 is SNHLY, CDR2 FYNNEI, per germline. There are 15 residues in the CDR3. Deletions cut 6 bases from V and 8 bases from J, with 19 bases between. CDR3 nucleotides: TGTGCCAGCAGAACCGGGACGGTGGGGGGCGAAAAACTGTTTTTT. This codes for CASRTGTVGGEKLFF.

The chain employs TRBV10-3 and TRBJ2-5; 9 nucleotides line up with TRBD1. The trim removed 8 bases at V and 1 base at J, leaving 5 bases unmatched. Germline V gene sequence: CDR1 ENHRY, CDR2 SYGVKD. This CDR3 is 14 amino acids long. Here the CDR3 reads CAIRTGGLQETQYF. The DNA of the CDR3 is TGTGCCATCCGAACAGGGGGCCTCCAAGAGACCCAGTACTTC.

The genes are TRBV29-1 and TRBJ2-1; D is unresolved. This CDR3 region has 13 residues. The ends were cut back, 8 bases at V and 0 bases at J, with 11 bases in the middle. Germline V gene data show CDR1 as SQVTM and CDR2 as ANQGSEA. This chain's CDR3 is CSLRRSSYNEQFF. Here the CDR3 DNA reads TGCAGCCTACGCAGGAGCTCCTACAATGAGCAGTTCTTC.